These 10 T cell receptor beta chains share one sample of origin, sequenced in a study of T cell responses to AZD1222 COVID-19 vaccine. Method: immunoSEQ multiplex PCR; TCRdb's copy keeps in-frame clones and lacks some. The data contain 80,000 to 100,000 clones, around 88% of them seen just once; the ten biggest clones take up approximately 10%. The sequences come from peripheral blood, collected 28 days after the second AZD1222 dose. The receptor set was obtained from an adult who received the AZD1222 COVID-19 vaccine.

The CDR3 protein is CASSPGQATDTQYF. The CDR3 region has the DNA TGCGCCAGCAGCCCGGGACAGGCCACAGATACGCAGTATTTT. The V gene is TRBV5-1, the J gene TRBJ2-3; 8 bases align to TRBD1. CDR1 and CDR2 (germline): SGHRS, YFSETQ. The CDR3 has 14 residues. J was trimmed by 2 bases and V by 4 bases; bases with no gene match: 3.

The chain couples TRBV4-1 to TRBJ1-5; D remains ambiguous. The V end was cut by 0 bases, the J end by 2 bases, with 11 bases between. The CDR3 is 16 residues long. The germline V gene has CDR1 MGHRA and CDR2 YSYEKL. The chain's CDR3 is CASSQELGRRNQPQHF. CDR3 nucleotides: TGCGCCAGCAGCCAAGAACTTGGCAGACGCAATCAGCCCCAGCATTTT.

V is TRBV28 and J is TRBJ1-6, with D possibly matching TRBD1 (5 bases). The CDR3 covers 16 residues. V dropped 3 bases and J dropped 8 bases, with 17 bases sitting between them. The germline gives CDR1 MDHEN, CDR2 SYDVKM. CDR3 bases: TGTGCCAGCAGTTTTCCCCCGGCAGGGCAGTATTCACCCCTCCACTTT. Protein sequence: CASSFPPAGQYSPLHF.

This clone came up once. The V call is TRBV6-5, the J call TRBJ2-1, with TRBD2 as a possible D gene (6 bases). This CDR3 has 12 residues. V was cut by 3 bases and J by 12 bases, with 12 bases left in between. Per the germline V gene, CDR1 is MNHEY and CDR2 is SVGAGI. CDR3 sequence (DNA): TGTGCCAGCAGTTATGGCGGAGGGAGGCAGTTCTTC. Its protein product is CASSYGGGRQFF.

This rearrangement joins TRBV19 to TRBJ2-2; D is perhaps TRBD1 (6 bases). V shed 3 bases and J shed 3 bases, with 14 bases lying between them. The CDR3 totals 16 residues. In germline, CDR1 is LNHDA, CDR2 SQIVND (reference sequence). The CDR3 bases are TGTGCCAGTAGTATTGGAACAGGGTGGGACACCGGGGAGCTGTTTTTT. Its protein product is CASSIGTGWDTGELFF.

The rearrangement links TRBV3-1 (or the pseudogene TRBV3-2) to TRBJ1-4; 7 bases line up with TRBD1. V was pared by 4 bases and J by 5 bases, with 10 bases of the junction left unmatched. The germline CDR1 and CDR2 sequences are LGHDT and YNNKEL (reference sequence). This CDR3 is built from 16 residues. CDR3 loop: CASSPIGQEINEKLFF. CDR3 bases: TGTGCCAGCAGCCCCATAGGACAGGAAATAAATGAAAAACTGTTTTTT.

The rearrangement uses TRBV7-9 and TRBJ1-5; 8 nucleotides line up with TRBD1. Germline assignment: CDR1 SEHNR and CDR2 FQNEAQ (reference sequence). The junction had 3 bases not matched to a gene; V was cut back by 5 bases and J by 0 bases. This CDR3 region has 15 residues. CDR3 in DNA: TGTGCCAGCAGCCAGGGACAGGATAGCAATCAGCCCCAGCATTTT. Translation gives CASSQGQDSNQPQHF.

The chain joins TRBV30 to TRBJ2-2; D perhaps matches TRBD1 (6 bases). The CDR3 consists of 12 residues. Germline V gene lookup returns CDR1 GTSNPN and CDR2 SVGIG (reference sequence). Trimming shortened V by 5 bases and J by 4 bases, and 8 bases separated the two germline ends. The CDR3 region has the DNA TGTGCCTGGCCCAGGGGCACCGGGGAGCTGTTTTTT. Its protein product is CAWPRGTGELFF.

This clone turned up a few times. The rearrangement joins TRBV4-3 to TRBJ1-4; D not certain. Trimming stripped 0 bases from V and 10 bases from J, with 15 bases between. The CDR3 has 15 residues. CDR1 and CDR2 from the germline V gene are LGHNA and YSLEER. The CDR3 loop reads CASSQDSGHRGKLFF. CDR3 coding DNA: TGCGCCAGCAGCCAAGATTCGGGCCACCGGGGAAAACTGTTTTTT.

The chain carries TRBV6-5 and TRBJ1-2; 7 bases align to TRBD1. Per germline, CDR1 MNHEY and CDR2 SVGAGI. CDR3 length: 11 amino acids. With V trimmed by 11 bases and J by 8 bases, 8 bases remained unmatched. The CDR3 sequence is CASRTGGGYTF. The CDR3 coding sequence is TGTGCCTCCCGGACAGGTGGGGGCTACACCTTC.